These T cell receptor beta chains were read from a single sample in a study of cytomegalovirus exposure and HLA in healthy donors. The assay was immunoSEQ multiplex PCR, and TCRdb's table has in-frame clones only and misses some. The sample includes some 200,000 clones, around 86% of them seen just once. The sample was PBMCs. All receptors derive from a young man in good health and CMV-seropositive. The CDR3 runs from the conserved cysteine through the conserved F or W. The D gene is left open where the match is weak. The listing skips clone size in some rows; elsewhere it reads once, few, many or a size class.

>-|TRBJ2-1|-|TRBV12-2
TGTGCAAGTCGCTTGGGACTAGCGGGAGACTTAGTTAACGATGAGCAGTTCTTC
CASRLGLAGDLVNDEQFF
>few|TRBJ2-7|-|TRBV25-1
TGTGCCAGCAGTGAACCGGGGCAGGCGATATACGAGCAGTACTTC
CASSEPGQAIYEQYF
>-|TRBJ2-3|TRBD2|TRBV5-6
TGTGCCAGCAGCTTGGAACCGGGAGGGGGCACAGATACGCAGTATTTT
CASSLEPGGGTDTQYF
>-|TRBJ2-7|-|TRBV5-4
TGTGCCAGCAGCTTGTATCCAGTTTCCTACGAGCAGTACTTC
CASSLYPVSYEQYF
>-|TRBJ2-5|-|TRBV19
TGTGCTACGGGGCCGGGAGAGACCCAGTACTTC
CATGPGETQYF
>-|TRBJ2-7|-|TRBV27
TGTGCCAGCAGTCCGGGGGTTAGCTCCTACGAGCAGTACTTC
CASSPGVSSYEQYF
>-|TRBJ2-7|-|TRBV6-5
TGTGCCAGCAGAGAGACAGGAACCTACGAGCAGTACTTC
CASRETGTYEQYF
>-|TRBJ1-4|TRBD1|TRBV13
TGTGCCAGCAGCTTAGGCAGACAGGGGGCGAGCCCACTGTTTTTT
CASSLGRQGASPLFF
>-|TRBJ2-7|-|TRBV2
TGTGCCAGCAGTGGACGGGACTCTTCCTACGAGCAGTACTTC
CASSGRDSSYEQYF
>-|TRBJ1-4|-|TRBV4-1
TGCGCCAGCAGCCAAGGGGTGGGGAGTGGTGAAAAACTGTTTTTT
CASSQGVGSGEKLFF
>-|TRBJ2-7|-|TRBV7-3
TGTGCCAGCAGCGTAGCAGACAGTTACGAGCAGTACTTC
CASSVADSYEQYF
>-|TRBJ1-2|-|TRBV5-1
TGCGCCAGCAGCTTGGGGGAGGTAAACTATGGCTACACCTTC
CASSLGEVNYGYTF
>-|TRBJ1-1|-|TRBV29-1
TGCAGCGTAGTCGGGCCCCAGGGAGAAGCTTTCTTT
CSVVGPQGEAFF
>once|TRBJ2-2|-|TRBV7-3
TGTGCCAGCAGCGTTCAGGGGTGGAGCGGGGAGCTGTTTTTT
CASSVQGWSGELFF
>-|TRBJ2-5|TRBD1|TRBV29-1
TGCAGTTTCCCACACAAGACAGGGTTAGAGACCCAGTACTTC
CSFPHKTGLETQYF
>-|TRBJ1-6|-|TRBV27
TGTGCCAGCAGCTCGGACCTTGACGTTGCAAATAATTCACCCCTCCACTTT
CASSSDLDVANNSPLHF
>few|TRBJ2-4|TRBD1|TRBV6-1
TGTGCCAGCAGTGTTCAACAGGGGGGCGAAAACATTCAGTACTTC
CASSVQQGGENIQYF
>once|TRBJ2-1|-|TRBV29-1
TGCAGCGTTGAGACAGTCCCCTACAATGAGCAGTTCTTC
CSVETVPYNEQFF
>once|TRBJ2-1|-|TRBV9
TGTGCCAGCAGCGAACTACAGGGCTATGAGCAGTTCTTC
CASSELQGYEQFF
>-|TRBJ1-6|TRBD1|TRBV4-3
TGCGCCAGCAGCCCGGGGACAGCCTATAATTCACCCCTCCACTTT
CASSPGTAYNSPLHF
>-|TRBJ2-5|TRBD2|TRBV27
TGTGCCAGCAGTCCCGGGACTAGCGGGAGGGAGACCCAGTACTTC
CASSPGTSGRETQYF
>-|TRBJ2-7|TRBD1|TRBV7-6
TGTGCCAGCAGCTTAGTCCAGGGGGCTTCTCGCGAGCAGTACTTC
CASSLVQGASREQYF
>-|TRBJ2-1|-|TRBV29-1
TGCAGCGTTGAGGCCGGGGTGACCCCCTACAATGAGCAGTTCTTC
CSVEAGVTPYNEQFF
>-|TRBJ2-7|-|TRBV5-1
TGCGCCAGCAGCTCTTCCTACTCGTCGTCCTACGAGCAGTACTTC
CASSSSYSSSYEQYF
>-|TRBJ2-2|-|TRBV27
TGTGCCAGCAGTTCCCGTGGCGGGGAGCTGTTTTTT
CASSSRGGELFF
>-|TRBJ1-4|-|TRBV27
TGTGCCAGCAGGCGATACCCCAATGAAAAACTGTTTTTT
CASRRYPNEKLFF
>once|TRBJ1-2|-|TRBV14
TGTGCCAGCAGTCCCGGGAGTTATGGCTACACCTTC
CASSPGSYGYTF
>once|TRBJ2-7|TRBD2|TRBV9
TGTGCCAGCAGCTCACTAGCGGGAGACTCCTACGAGCAGTACTTC
CASSSLAGDSYEQYF
>-|TRBJ1-2|-|TRBV27
TGTGCCAGCAGTTCAATCGCAAAGGGGGATTATGGCTACACCTTC
CASSSIAKGDYGYTF
>-|TRBJ2-1|TRBD2|TRBV7-6
TGTGCCAGCAGCGGTCGGAGCGGGAGACCCAATGAGCAGTTCTTC
CASSGRSGRPNEQFF
>-|TRBJ2-5|TRBD2|TRBV6-6
TGTGCCAGCAGTTACTTCCGCGGGAGGGCCGGAGAGACCCAGTACTTC
CASSYFRGRAGETQYF
>few|TRBJ2-2|-|TRBV27
TGTGCCAGCAGTTTAGGCCGGGGTTACACCGGGGAGCTGTTTTTT
CASSLGRGYTGELFF
>-|TRBJ2-1|-|TRBV4-1
TGCGCCAGCAGCCTTACTGGGGCGAGGGAGCAGTTCTTC
CASSLTGAREQFF